This T cell receptor (beta chain) stems from a study of Ad26.COV2.S vaccination and SARS-CoV-2 variants (dated by TCRdb to the early 2020s). For the wider study: Donors in the vaccine arm were drawn from COV1001, a phase I-IIa trial of Ad26.COV2.S in healthy adults that was multicentre, randomized, double-blind and placebo-controlled. Ad26.COV2.S was given intramuscularly at 5x10^10 or 1x10^11 viral particles, as a single shot or as two shots 56 days apart. Trial participants were randomized into five groups of five, in which low-dose or high-dose Ad26.COV2.S was given once or twice, or placebo was given on both occasions. The TCR-sequenced set comprised around 30 samples: roughly 19 Ad26.COV2.S vaccine recipients, 5 placebo recipients and 8 SARS-CoV-2 convalescent individuals. Investigators did not know the trial group allocation while performing experiments and assessing outcomes. TCRbeta repertoire sequencing was used to assess the specificity and breadth of SARS-CoV-2-reactive T cell receptors after Ad26.COV2.S vaccination.

TCRbeta CDR3 regions were sequenced with the immunoSEQ Assay. After extraction, genomic DNA underwent amplification by bias-controlled multiplex PCR, followed by high-throughput sequencing. The authors' analysis ran thus. To quantify the absolute abundance of every unique TCRbeta CDR3 region, sequences were collapsed and filtered. T cell fraction was estimated by normalizing TCRbeta template counts to usable DNA, which was measured by amplifying reference genes present in all nucleated cells. Repertoire TCRs were annotated as SARS-CoV-2-specific by exact matching of V gene, CDR3 amino acid sequence and J gene to a known reactive TCR set. MIRA supplied the reference SARS-CoV-2 TCR set, which was filtered for enrichment in COVID-19-positive ImmuneCODE repertoires so that public or cross-reactive TCRs were removed. Drawing on the MIRA antigens, annotated TCRs were analysed further at the level of specific ORF or position within ORF. Breadth was defined as the number of annotated unique rearrangements divided by the total number of unique productive rearrangements, and depth was defined as the summed frequency of the annotated unique rearrangements. Group comparisons of TCR breadth used two-sided Wilcoxon rank-sum tests. Held by TCRdb, this immuneACCESS table contains in-frame sequences only and omits some clones. Under half of the omission traces to an unresolved V gene where checked; the cause of the rest is unknown. V and J calls and clone size are copied from that table; D and trimming were computed from the DNA. A total of hundreds of thousands of clones appear in this sample, 87% of them only once. The ten most abundant clones make up around 3.7% of the sample.

From cysteine to phenylalanine, the CDR3 is 14 amino acids long. Only the CDR3 region is kept as DNA, spanning 42 bases read in frame from base 1. Taken from the germline V gene (reference sequence), the CDR1 and CDR2 loops are LNHDA and SQIVND. For this chain, trimming is 6 bases at the V end and 2 bases at the J end, and the number of junction bases without a gene match is 6. This specimen's treatment or condition label, interpreted: roughly 19 received Ad26.COV2.S at low or high dose, single or two shots; roughly five received placebo; per-sample allocation not given. Repertoires of vaccine and placebo recipients were sequenced from samples collected on day 63 after the first injection. In Cohort 1b, about 25 adults aged 18-55 years were enrolled at a single site in Boston, USA, between 29 July and 7 August 2020. Ad26.COV2.S consisted of a replication-incompetent adenovirus type 26 vector by which a prefusion-stabilized SARS-CoV-2 spike protein from the original Wuhan strain was expressed.

As for this clone: Its antigen has not been determined. The input lacks base qualities; no much larger clone sits a single base away.

General findings and caveats noted by the study authors: Ad26.COV2.S recipients had higher spike-specific TCR breadth than placebo recipients (P = 0.0014). The authors noted that the TCR breadth and depth analyses may have underestimated total T cell responses. Vaccine and placebo recipients had similar non-spike TCR breadth, a finding consistent with the vaccine containing only spike. After vaccination, spike-specific CD8+ and CD4+ T cell responses were reported to show substantial breadth. The study was not powered for comparison of responses between vaccine doses or regimens.

The chain couples TRBV19 to TRBJ1-1, with 7 bases aligning to TRBD1. Sequences were derived from peripheral blood, sampled in a trial of Ad26.COV2.S vaccine versus placebo. This TCR derives from a person aged 18-65 years who received the Ad26.COV2.S COVID-19 vaccine or a placebo. The CDR3 protein is CASRPGTENTEAFF. Read as DNA, the sequence is TGTGCCAGTAGACCCGGGACAGAAAACACTGAAGCTTTCTTT.